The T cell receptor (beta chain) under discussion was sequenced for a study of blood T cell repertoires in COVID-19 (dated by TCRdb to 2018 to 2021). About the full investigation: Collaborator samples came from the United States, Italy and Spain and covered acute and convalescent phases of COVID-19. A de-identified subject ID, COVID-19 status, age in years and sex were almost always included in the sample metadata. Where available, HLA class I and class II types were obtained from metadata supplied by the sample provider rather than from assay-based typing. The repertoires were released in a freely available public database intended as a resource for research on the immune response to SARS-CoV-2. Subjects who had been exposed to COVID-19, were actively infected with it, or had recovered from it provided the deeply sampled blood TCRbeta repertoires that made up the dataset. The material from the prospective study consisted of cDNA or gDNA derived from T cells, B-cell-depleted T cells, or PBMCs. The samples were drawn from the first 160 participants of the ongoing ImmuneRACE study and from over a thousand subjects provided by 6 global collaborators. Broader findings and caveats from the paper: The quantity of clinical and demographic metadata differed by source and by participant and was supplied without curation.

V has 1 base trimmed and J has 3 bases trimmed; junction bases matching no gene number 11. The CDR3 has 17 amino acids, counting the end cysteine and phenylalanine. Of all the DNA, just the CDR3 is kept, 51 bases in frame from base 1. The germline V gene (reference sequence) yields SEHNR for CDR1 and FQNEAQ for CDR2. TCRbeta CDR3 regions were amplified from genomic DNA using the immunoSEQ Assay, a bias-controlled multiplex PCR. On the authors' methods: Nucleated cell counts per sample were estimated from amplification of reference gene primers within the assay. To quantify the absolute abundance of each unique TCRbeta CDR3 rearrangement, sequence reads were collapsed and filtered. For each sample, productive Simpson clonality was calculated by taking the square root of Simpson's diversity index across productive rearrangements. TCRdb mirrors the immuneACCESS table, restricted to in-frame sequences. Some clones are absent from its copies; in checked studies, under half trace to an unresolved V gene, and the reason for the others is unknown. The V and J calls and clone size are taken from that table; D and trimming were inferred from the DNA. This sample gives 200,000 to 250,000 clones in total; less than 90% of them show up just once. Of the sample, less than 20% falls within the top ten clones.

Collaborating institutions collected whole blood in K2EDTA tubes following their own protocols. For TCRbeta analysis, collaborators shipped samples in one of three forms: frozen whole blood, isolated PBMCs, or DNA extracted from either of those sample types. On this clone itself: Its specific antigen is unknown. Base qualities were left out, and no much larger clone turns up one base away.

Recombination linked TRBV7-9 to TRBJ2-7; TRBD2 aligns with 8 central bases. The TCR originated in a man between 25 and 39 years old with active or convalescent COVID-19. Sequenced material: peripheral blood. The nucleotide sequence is TGTGCCAGCAGCTTAGGGCCCAGCGACGGGAGGGACTACGAGCAGTACTTC. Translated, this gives CASSLGPSDGRDYEQYF.